A single sample gave rise to the 6 T cell receptor beta chains below, sequenced in a study of a mutant IDH1 vaccine in newly diagnosed glioma. The repertoire was sequenced with immunoSEQ multiplex PCR; TCRdb's copy has only in-frame clones and lacks some. Among under 30,000 clones listed, about 77% were seen once. Time point described: week 5, during vaccination. All doses held 300 ug of mutant IDH1 20-mer peptide, with topical imiquimod. The antigens of these receptors remain unknown. The sequencing here drew on PBMCs, taken from a glioma patient whose treatment included an IDH1 peptide vaccine. The receptors come from a middle-aged man with glioma.

V is TRBV20-1 and J is TRBJ1-5; D perhaps matches TRBD1 (5 bases). Trimming cost V 1 base and J 7 bases, with 5 bases left between them. The CDR3 consists of 11 residues. Germline CDR1 and CDR2: DFQATT and SNEGSKA (reference sequence). DNA of the CDR3: TGCAGTGCTAGAGGGGGGCAGCCCCAGCATTTT. Translation gives CSARGGQPQHF.

The V gene is TRBV4-1, the J gene TRBJ2-3; D might be TRBD2 (5 bases). V lost 0 bases to trimming and J lost 4 bases, with 14 bases between them. This CDR3 contains 16 residues. The germline V gene has CDR1 MGHRA and CDR2 YSYEKL. The CDR3 spells CASSQEVGIVADTQYF. The CDR3 DNA follows: TGCGCCAGCAGCCAAGAGGTCGGGATTGTCGCAGATACGCAGTATTTT.

J is TRBJ2-1 and V is TRBV5-4; TRBD1 agrees at 7 bases. V shed 4 bases, J shed 4 bases, and the junction held 8 bases outside the gene matches. This CDR3 is 15 amino acids long. In germline, CDR1 is SGHNT, CDR2 YYREEE (reference sequence). The CDR3 DNA is TGTGCCAGCAGCCTGGACAGGTCCGCTTACAATGAGCAGTTCTTC. It specifies CASSLDRSAYNEQFF.

This chain links TRBV4-1 with TRBJ2-7; 7 bases are shared with TRBD1. There are 14 residues in the CDR3. Trimming at V came to 4 bases and at J to 6 bases, leaving 9 bases not matched to a gene. Germline CDR1 is MGHRA and CDR2 is YSYEKL. The DNA of the CDR3 is TGCGCCAGCAGCCTAGGCGTAGGGGGCGGCGAGCAGTACTTC. It yields the protein CASSLGVGGGEQYF.

The chain is built from TRBV27 and TRBJ1-2; D perhaps matches TRBD1 (6 bases). The CDR3 loop spans 14 amino acids. Germline V CDR1 and CDR2: MNHEY, SMNVEV (reference sequence). Trimming pared 5 bases from V and 3 bases from J, leaving 13 bases between. CDR3 in amino acids: CASSTTWTDYGYTF. The DNA for the CDR3 is TGTGCCAGCAGTACGACTTGGACAGACTATGGCTACACCTTC.

The chain recombines TRBV5-8 with TRBJ2-5, with D hard to call. Germline V gives CDR1 SGHTS, CDR2 YDEGEE. The V end was cut by 0 bases, the J end by 6 bases, with 9 bases between. The CDR3 sequence is 13 residues long. CDR3 sequence: CASSLVPGQTQYF. In DNA, the CDR3 is TGTGCCAGCAGCTTGGTACCAGGTCAGACCCAGTACTTC. The whole variable domain, filled in from reference TRBV5-8 and TRBJ2-5, reads EAGVTQSPTHLIKTRGQQATLRCSPISGHTSVYWYQQALGLGLQFLLWYDEGEERNRGNFPPRFSGRQFPNYSSELNVNALELEDSALYLCASSLVPGQTQYFGPGTRLLVL.